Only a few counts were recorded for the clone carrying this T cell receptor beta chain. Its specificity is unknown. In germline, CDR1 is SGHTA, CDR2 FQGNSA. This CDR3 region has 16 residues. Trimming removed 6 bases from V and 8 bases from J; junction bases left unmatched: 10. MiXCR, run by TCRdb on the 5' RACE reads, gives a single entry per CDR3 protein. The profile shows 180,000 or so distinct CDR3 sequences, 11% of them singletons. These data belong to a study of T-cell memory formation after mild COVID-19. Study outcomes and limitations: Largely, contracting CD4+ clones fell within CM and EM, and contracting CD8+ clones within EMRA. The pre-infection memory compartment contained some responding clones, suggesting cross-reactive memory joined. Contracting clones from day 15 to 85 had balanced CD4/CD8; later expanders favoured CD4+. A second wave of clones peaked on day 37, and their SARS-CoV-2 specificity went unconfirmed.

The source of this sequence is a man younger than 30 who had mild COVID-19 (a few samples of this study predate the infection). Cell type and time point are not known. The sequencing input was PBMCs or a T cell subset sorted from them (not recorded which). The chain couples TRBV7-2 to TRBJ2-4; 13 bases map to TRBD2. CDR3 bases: TGTGCCAGCAGTAGAACTAGCGGGGGGGCATTGTACATTCAGTACTTC. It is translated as CASSRTSGGALYIQYF.